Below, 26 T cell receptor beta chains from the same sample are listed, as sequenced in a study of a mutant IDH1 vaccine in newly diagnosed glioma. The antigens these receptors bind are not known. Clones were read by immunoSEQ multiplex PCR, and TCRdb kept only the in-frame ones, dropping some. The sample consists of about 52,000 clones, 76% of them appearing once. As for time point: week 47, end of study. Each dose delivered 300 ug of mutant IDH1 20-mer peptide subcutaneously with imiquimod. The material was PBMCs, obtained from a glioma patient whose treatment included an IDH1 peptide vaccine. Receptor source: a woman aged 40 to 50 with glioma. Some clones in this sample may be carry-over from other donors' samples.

DNA of the CDR3: TGTGCCAGCAGTTTAAGGGTTGGGAACGAGCAGTACTTC. As protein: CASSLRVGNEQYF. The gene calls are TRBV6-6 and TRBJ2-7, with D uncertain. V lost 4 bases and J 5 bases, leaving 12 bases between the germline ends. The CDR3 loop spans 13 amino acids. Germline loops: CDR1 MNHNY, CDR2 SVGAGI (reference sequence).

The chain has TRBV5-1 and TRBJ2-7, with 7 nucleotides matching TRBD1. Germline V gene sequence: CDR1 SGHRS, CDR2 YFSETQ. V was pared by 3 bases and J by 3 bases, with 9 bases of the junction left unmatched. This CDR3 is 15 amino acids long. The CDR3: CASSSGQTFHYEQYF. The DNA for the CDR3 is TGCGCCAGCAGCTCGGGACAGACCTTCCACTACGAGCAGTACTTC.

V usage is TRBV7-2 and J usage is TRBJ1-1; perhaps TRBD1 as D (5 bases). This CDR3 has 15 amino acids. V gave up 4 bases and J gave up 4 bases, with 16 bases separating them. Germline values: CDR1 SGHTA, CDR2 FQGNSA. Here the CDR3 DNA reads TGTGCCAGCAGCTCCTCTCTGAGGGGAGCCACTGAAGCTTTCTTT. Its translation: CASSSSLRGATEAFF. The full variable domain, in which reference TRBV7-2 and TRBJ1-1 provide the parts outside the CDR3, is GAGVSQSPSNKVTEKGKDVELRCDPISGHTALYWYRQSLGQGLEFLIYFQGNSAPDKSGLPSDRFSAERTGGSVSTLTIQRTQQEDSAVYLCASSSSLRGATEAFFGQGTRLTVV.

Here the CDR3 DNA reads TGTGCCAGCAGTGAGGTTGGGGGAGCTGGTTTCTTC. This gives the protein CASSEVGGAGFF. The V call is TRBV6-1, the J call TRBJ2-1; possibly TRBD1 or TRBD2 for D (5 bases each). This CDR3 contains 12 residues. V was cut by 3 bases and J by 16 bases, with 16 bases left in between. Germline lookup yields CDR1 MNHNS and CDR2 SASEGT.

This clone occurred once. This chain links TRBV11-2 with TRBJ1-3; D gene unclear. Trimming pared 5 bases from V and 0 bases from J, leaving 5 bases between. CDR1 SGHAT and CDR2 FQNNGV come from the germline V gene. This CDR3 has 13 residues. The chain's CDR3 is CASSHLSGNTIYF. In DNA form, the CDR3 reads TGTGCCAGCAGCCACCTCTCTGGAAACACCATATATTTT.

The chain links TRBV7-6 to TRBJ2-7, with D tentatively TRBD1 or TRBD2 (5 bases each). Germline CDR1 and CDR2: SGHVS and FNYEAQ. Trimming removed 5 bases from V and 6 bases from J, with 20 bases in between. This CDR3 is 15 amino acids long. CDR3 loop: CASSPNGEGIGEQYF. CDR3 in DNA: TGTGCCAGCAGCCCAAATGGTGAGGGGATTGGCGAGCAGTACTTC.

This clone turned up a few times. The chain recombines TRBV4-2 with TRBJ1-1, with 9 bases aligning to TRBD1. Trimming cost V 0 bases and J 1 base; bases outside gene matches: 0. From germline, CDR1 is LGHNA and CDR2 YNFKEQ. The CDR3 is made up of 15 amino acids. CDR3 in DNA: TGTGCCAGCAGCCAAGAGGGACAGGGGAACACTGAAGCTTTCTTT. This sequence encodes CASSQEGQGNTEAFF.

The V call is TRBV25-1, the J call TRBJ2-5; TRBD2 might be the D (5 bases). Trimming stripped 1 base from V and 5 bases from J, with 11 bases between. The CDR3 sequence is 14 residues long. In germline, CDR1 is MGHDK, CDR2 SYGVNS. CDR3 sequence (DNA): TGTGCCAGCAGTGAATGGGGAGAGAGGGAGACCCAGTACTTC. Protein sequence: CASSEWGERETQYF.

Here the CDR3 DNA reads TGCAGCGTTCGGCCAGGGACGGGCACTGAAGCTTTCTTT. This gives the protein CSVRPGTGTEAFF. The genes are TRBV29-1 and TRBJ1-1, with D possibly TRBD1 on 5 matching bases. Germline V gives CDR1 SQVTM, CDR2 ANQGSEA. Deletions cut 5 bases from V and 4 bases from J, with 14 bases between. The CDR3 covers 13 residues.

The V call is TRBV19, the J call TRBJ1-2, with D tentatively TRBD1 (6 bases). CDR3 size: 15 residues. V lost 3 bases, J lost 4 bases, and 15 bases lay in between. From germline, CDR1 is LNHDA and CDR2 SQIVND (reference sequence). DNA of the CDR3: TGTGCCAGTAGTATTGTTGGGGGGCGCAGCTATGGCTACACCTTC. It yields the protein CASSIVGGRSYGYTF.

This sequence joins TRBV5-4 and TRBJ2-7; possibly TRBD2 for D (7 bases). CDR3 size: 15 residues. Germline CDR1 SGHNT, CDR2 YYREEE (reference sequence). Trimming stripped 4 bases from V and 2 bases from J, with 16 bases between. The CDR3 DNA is TGTGCCAGCAGCCTCAAGGGGGGGCGGACCTACGAGCAGTACTTC. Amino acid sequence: CASSLKGGRTYEQYF.

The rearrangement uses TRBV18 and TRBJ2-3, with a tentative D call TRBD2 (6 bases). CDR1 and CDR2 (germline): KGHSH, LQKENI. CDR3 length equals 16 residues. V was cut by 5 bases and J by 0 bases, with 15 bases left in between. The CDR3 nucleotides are TGTGCCAGCTCAGACTTTTCACGGGGGAGCACAGATACGCAGTATTTT. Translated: CASSDFSRGSTDTQYF.

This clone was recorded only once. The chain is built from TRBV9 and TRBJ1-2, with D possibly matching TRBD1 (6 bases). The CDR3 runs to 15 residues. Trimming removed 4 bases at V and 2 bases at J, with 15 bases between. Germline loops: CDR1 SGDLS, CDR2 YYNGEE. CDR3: CASSPRSGANYGYTF. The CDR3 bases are TGTGCCAGCAGCCCTCGGTCGGGGGCGAACTATGGCTACACCTTC.

CDR3 DNA sequence: TGTGCCAGTAGTATGGGGGCCCGACAGGGGACCCACGAGCAGTACTTC. Protein: CASSMGARQGTHEQYF. The chain carries TRBV19 and TRBJ2-7; 8 bases line up with TRBD1. With 3 bases clipped from V and 5 bases from J, the junction kept 12 bases outside the gene matches. This CDR3 comprises 16 residues. Germline V lookup: CDR1 LNHDA, CDR2 SQIVND (reference sequence).

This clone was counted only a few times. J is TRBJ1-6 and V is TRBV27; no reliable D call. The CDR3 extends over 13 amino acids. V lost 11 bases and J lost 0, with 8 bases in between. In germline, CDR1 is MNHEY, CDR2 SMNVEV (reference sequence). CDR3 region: CACGSSYNSPLHF. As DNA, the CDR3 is TGTGCCTGCGGGAGCTCCTATAATTCACCCCTCCACTTT.

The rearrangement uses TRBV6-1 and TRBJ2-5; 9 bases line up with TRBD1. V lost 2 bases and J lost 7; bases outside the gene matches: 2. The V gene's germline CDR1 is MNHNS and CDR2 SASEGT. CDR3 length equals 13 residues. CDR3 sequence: CASSERQGGTQYF. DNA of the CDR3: TGTGCCAGCAGTGAACGACAGGGGGGGACCCAGTACTTC.

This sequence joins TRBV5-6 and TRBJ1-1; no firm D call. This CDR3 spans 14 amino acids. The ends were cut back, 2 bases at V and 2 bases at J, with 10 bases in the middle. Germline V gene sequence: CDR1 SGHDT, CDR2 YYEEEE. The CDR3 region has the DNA TGTGCCAGCAGCTTACGGCCAGCAAACACTGAAGCTTTCTTT. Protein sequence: CASSLRPANTEAFF.

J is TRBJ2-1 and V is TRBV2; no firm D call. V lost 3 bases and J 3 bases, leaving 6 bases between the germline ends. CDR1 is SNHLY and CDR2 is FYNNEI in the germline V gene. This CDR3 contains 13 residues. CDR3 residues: CASSEERYNEQFF. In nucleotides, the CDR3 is TGTGCCAGCAGTGAGGAACGCTACAATGAGCAGTTCTTC.

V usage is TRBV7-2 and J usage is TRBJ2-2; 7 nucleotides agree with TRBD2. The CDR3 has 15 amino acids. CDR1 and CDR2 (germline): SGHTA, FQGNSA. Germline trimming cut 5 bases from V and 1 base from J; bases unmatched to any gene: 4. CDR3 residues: CASSPGGWNTGELFF. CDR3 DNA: TGTGCCAGCAGCCCCGGGGGGTGGAACACCGGGGAGCTGTTTTTT.

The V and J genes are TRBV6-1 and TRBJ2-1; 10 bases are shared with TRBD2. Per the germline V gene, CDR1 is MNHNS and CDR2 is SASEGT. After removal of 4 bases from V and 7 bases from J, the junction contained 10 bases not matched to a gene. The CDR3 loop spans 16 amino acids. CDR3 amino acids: CASSARTSGTGNEQFF. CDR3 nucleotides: TGTGCCAGCAGTGCGCGGACTAGCGGTACGGGGAATGAGCAGTTCTTC.

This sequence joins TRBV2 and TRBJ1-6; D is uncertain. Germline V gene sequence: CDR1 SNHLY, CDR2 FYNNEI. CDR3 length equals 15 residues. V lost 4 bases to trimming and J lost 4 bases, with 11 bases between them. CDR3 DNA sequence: TGTGCCAGCAGTGCTGGACTGCTTTATAATTCACCCCTCCACTTT. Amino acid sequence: CASSAGLLYNSPLHF.

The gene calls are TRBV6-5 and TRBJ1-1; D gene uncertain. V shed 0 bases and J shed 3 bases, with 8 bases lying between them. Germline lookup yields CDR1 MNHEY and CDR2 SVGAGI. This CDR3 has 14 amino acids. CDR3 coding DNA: TGTGCCAGCAGTTACTCCAGCTCTGACACTGAAGCTTTCTTT. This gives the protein CASSYSSSDTEAFF.

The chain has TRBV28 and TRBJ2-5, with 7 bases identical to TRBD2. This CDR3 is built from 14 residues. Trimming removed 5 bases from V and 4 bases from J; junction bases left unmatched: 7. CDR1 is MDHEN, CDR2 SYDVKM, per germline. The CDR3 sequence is CASSRRDYRETQYF. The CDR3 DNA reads TGTGCCAGCAGTCGAAGGGACTACCGAGAGACCCAGTACTTC.

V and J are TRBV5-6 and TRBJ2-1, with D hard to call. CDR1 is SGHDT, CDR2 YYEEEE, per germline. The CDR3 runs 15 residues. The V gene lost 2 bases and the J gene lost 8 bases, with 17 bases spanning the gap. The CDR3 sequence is CASSLYSQGRYEQFF. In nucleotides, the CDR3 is TGTGCCAGCAGCTTATACTCCCAAGGGCGCTATGAGCAGTTCTTC.

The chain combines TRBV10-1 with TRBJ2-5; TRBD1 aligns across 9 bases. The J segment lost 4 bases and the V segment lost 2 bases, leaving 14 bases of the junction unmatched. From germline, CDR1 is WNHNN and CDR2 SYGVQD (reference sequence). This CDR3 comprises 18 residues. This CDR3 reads CASSEPISGQGMRETQYF. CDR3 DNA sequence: TGCGCCAGCAGTGAGCCAATTTCGGGACAGGGAATGCGAGAGACCCAGTACTTC.

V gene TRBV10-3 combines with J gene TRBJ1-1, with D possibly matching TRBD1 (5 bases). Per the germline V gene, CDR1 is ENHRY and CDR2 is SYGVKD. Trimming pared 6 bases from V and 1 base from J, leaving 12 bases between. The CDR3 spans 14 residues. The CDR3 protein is CAIRVGAKNTEAFF. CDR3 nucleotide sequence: TGTGCCATCAGAGTTGGGGCAAAGAACACTGAAGCTTTCTTT.